Below, 4 T cell receptor beta chains from the same sample are listed, as sequenced in a study of technical replicates of blood from a few donors. Sequencing was performed with immunoSEQ multiplex PCR; in TCRdb, only in-frame clones are kept and a portion is missing. This table holds about 56,000 clones, 93% found once. The sequencing input was PBMCs. Receptors originate from a human donor in good health. Some clones in this sample may be carry-over from other donors' samples.

This clone was detected only once. The V gene is TRBV29-1, the J gene TRBJ2-1; 9 bases map to TRBD2. The germline gives CDR1 SQVTM, CDR2 ANQGSEA. Trimming took 7 bases from V and 7 from J; bases not matched to a gene: 8. The CDR3 loop spans 13 amino acids. CDR3 in amino acids: CSGSGRFQNEQFF. The DNA of the CDR3 is TGCAGCGGTAGCGGGAGATTTCAGAATGAGCAGTTCTTC.

The genes are TRBV11-2 and TRBJ1-3; 8 nucleotides align to TRBD1. This CDR3 has 16 residues. The germline V gene encodes CDR1 SGHAT and CDR2 FQNNGV. V lost 7 bases and J lost 3; bases outside the gene matches: 11. This chain's CDR3 is CASNEFRGPGGNTIYF. For the CDR3, the DNA is TGTGCCAGCAACGAATTCAGGGGGCCAGGTGGAAACACCATATATTTT.

This chain uses TRBV25-1 with TRBJ2-2; TRBD1 matches 11 bases. In germline, CDR1 is MGHDK, CDR2 SYGVNS. This CDR3 contains 15 residues. The V gene end was trimmed by 10 bases and the J gene end by 5 bases; junction bases not matched to a gene: 9. CDR3 nucleotide sequence: TGTGCCACACAGGGGGGGACAGGGGGGACCGGGGAGCTGTTTTTT. Amino acids: CATQGGTGGTGELFF.

The chain has TRBV19 and TRBJ1-5, with TRBD1 identical over 12 bases. Germline CDR1 LNHDA, CDR2 SQIVND (reference sequence). With V trimmed by 6 bases and J by 0 bases, 9 bases remained unmatched. This CDR3 comprises 18 residues. The CDR3 is CASRKGTGGPNSNQPQHF. The CDR3 DNA reads TGTGCCAGTAGAAAAGGGACAGGGGGCCCCAATAGCAATCAGCCCCAGCATTTT.